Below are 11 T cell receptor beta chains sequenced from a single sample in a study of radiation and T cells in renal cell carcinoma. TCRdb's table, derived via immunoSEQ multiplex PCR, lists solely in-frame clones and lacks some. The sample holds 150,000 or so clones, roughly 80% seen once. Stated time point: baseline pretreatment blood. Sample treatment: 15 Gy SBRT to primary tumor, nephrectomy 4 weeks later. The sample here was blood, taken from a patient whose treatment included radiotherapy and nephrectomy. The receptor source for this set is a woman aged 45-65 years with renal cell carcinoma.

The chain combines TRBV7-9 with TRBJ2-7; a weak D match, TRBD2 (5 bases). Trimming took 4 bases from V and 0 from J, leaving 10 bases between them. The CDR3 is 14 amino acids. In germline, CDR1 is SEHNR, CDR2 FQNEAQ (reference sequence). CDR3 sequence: CASSSTGSSYEQYF. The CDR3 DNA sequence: TGTGCCAGCAGCTCAACGGGGAGCTCCTACGAGCAGTACTTC.

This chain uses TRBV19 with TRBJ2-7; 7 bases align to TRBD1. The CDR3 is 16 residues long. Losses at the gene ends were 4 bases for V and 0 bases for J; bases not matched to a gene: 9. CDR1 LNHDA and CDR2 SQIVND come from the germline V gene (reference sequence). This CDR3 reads CASSRNPGQSSYEQYF. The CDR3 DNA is TGTGCCAGTAGTAGAAATCCGGGACAGAGCTCCTACGAGCAGTACTTC.

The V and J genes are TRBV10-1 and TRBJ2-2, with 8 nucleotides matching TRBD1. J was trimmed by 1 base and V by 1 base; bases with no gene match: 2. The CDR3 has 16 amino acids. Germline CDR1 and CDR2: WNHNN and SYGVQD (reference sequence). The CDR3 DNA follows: TGCGCCAGCAGTGAGTACGGGACAGGGAACACCGGGGAGCTGTTTTTT. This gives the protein CASSEYGTGNTGELFF.

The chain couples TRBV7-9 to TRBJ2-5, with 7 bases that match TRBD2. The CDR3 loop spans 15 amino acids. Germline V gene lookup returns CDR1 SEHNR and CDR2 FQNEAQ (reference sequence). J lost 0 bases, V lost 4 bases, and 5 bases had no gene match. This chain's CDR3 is CASSSPGGYQETQYF. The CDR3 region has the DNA TGTGCCAGCAGCTCCCCCGGGGGGTACCAAGAGACCCAGTACTTC. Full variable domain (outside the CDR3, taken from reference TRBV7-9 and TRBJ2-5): DTGVSQNPRHKITKRGQNVTFRCDPISEHNRLYWYRQTLGQGPEFLTYFQNEAQLEKSRLLSDRFSAERPKGSFSTLEIQRTEQGDSAMYLCASSSPGGYQETQYFGPGTRLLVL.

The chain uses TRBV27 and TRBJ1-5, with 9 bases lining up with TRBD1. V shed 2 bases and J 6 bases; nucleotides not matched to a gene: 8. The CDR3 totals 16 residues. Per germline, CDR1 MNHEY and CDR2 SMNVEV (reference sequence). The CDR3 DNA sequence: TGTGCCAGCAGTTTAATGTCGGACAGGGGCCGTCAGCCCCAGCATTTT. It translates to CASSLMSDRGRQPQHF.

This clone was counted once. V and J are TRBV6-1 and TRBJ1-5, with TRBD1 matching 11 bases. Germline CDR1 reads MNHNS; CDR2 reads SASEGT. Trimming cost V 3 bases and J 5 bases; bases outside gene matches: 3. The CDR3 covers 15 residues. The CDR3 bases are TGTGCCAGCAGTGAGGGACAGGGGGTTTATCAGCCCCAGCATTTT. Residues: CASSEGQGVYQPQHF.

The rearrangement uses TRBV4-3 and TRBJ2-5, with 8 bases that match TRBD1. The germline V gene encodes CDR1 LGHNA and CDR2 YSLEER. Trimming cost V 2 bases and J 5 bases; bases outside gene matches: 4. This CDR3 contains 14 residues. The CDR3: CASSQQTGVETQYF. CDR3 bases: TGCGCCAGCAGCCAACAGACAGGGGTCGAGACCCAGTACTTC.

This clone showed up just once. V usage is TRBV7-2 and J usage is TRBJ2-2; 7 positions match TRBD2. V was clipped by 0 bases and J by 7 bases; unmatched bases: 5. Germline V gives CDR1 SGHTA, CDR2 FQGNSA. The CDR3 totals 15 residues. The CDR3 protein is CASSLALAEGGELFF. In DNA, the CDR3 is TGTGCCAGCAGCTTAGCCCTAGCGGAGGGCGGGGAGCTGTTTTTT.

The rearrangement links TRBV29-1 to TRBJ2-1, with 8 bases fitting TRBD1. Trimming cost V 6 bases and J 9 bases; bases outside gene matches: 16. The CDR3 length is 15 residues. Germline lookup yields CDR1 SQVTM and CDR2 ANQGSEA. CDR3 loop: CSVGSRGRGNSEQFF. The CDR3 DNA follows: TGCAGCGTCGGGAGCAGGGGGCGAGGGAACAGTGAGCAGTTCTTC.

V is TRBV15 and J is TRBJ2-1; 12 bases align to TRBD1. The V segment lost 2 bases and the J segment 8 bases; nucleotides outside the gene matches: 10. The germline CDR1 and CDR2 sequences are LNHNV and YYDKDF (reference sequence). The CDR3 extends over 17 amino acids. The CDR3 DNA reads TGTGCCACCAGCAGATCGCGGGACAGGGGGCTAACAGATGAGCAGTTCTTC. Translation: CATSRSRDRGLTDEQFF. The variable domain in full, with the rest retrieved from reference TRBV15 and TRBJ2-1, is DAMVIQNPRYQVTQFGKPVTLSCSQTLNHNVMYWYQQKSSQAPKLLFHYYDKDFNNEADTPDNFQSRRPNTSFCFLDIRSPGLGDTAMYLCATSRSRDRGLTDEQFFGPGTRLTVL.

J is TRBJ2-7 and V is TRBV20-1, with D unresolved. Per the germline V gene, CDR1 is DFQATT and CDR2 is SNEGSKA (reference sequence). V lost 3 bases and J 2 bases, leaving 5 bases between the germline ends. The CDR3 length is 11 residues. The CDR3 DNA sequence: TGCAGTGCTAGTCCGGCCTACGAGCAGTACTTC. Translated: CSASPAYEQYF.